These T cell receptor beta chains were read from a single sample in a study of human T cells and chemical hapten exposure. TCRdb reprocessed the RACE reads with MiXCR, giving one entry per CDR3 protein. The repertoire includes 69,000 or so distinct CDR3 sequences, 10% to 13% of them detected once, and approximately 7% sits in the top ten. Source: whole blood, taken in connection with sensitization to the hapten diphenylcyclopropenone (DPC). The receptors originated from a woman aged 50 to 60 with alopecia areata. Some clones in this sample may be carry-over from other donors' samples. Both conserved end residues are part of each CDR3. A D gene is named only where the DNA matches it firmly. Expanded clones are given a class, and other clones once, few, many or no size at all.

j_gene | v_gene | abundance | d_gene | len | CDR3nt | CDR3aa
TRBJ1-1 | TRBV18 | . | . | 14 | TGTGCCAGCTCCCCGGACTGGATGAACACTGAAGCTTTCTTT | CASSPDWMNTEAFF
TRBJ2-7 | TRBV5-6 | many | . | 13 | TGTGCCAGCAGCTCATACAGGGTGTCCGAGCAGTACTTC | CASSSYRVSEQYF
TRBJ2-7 | TRBV28 | many | . | 15 | TGTGCCAGCAGTTTAGGTGGGCTCTCAACCTACGAGCAGTACTTC | CASSLGGLSTYEQYF
TRBJ2-4 | TRBV15 | few | TRBD1 | 14 | TGTGCCACCAGTCGAAGGGACAGCCAAAACATTCAGTACTTC | CATSRRDSQNIQYF
TRBJ1-5 | TRBV7-8 | . | . | 14 | TGTGCCAGCAGCTTCAGGGGAGGCAATCAGCCCCAGCATTTT | CASSFRGGNQPQHF
TRBJ2-1 | TRBV20-1 | few | TRBD2 | 16 | TGCAGTGCTAGAGTTTCGCCCGCGGGGGTCTACAATGAGCAGTTCTTC | CSARVSPAGVYNEQFF
TRBJ2-1 | TRBV10-1 | few | . | 15 | TGCGCCAGCAGCACAACTAGGGGATCCTACAATGAGCAGTTCTTC | CASSTTRGSYNEQFF
TRBJ2-5 | TRBV12-3/TRBV12-4 | many | TRBD2 | 17 | TGTGCCAGCAGTGGGGTAGGGCTAGCGGCGTACCAAGAGACCCAGTACTTC | CASSGVGLAAYQETQYF
TRBJ1-2 | TRBV20-1 | . | . | 12 | TGCAGTGCTAGAGATCAAGGTTTTGGCTACACCTTC | CSARDQGFGYTF
TRBJ1-4 | TRBV20-1 | . | . | 12 | TGCAGTGCTAGTGCGACGGGTGAAAAACTGTTTTTT | CSASATGEKLFF
TRBJ1-4 | TRBV27 | . | . | 14 | TGTGCCAGCAGTTTAATGGGGGTGGATGAAAAACTGTTTTTT | CASSLMGVDEKLFF
TRBJ1-1 | TRBV2 | many | TRBD1 | 14 | TGTGCCAGCAGCGTACAGGGGGCGGGCACTGAAGCTTTCTTT | CASSVQGAGTEAFF
TRBJ2-2 | TRBV7-9 | many | . | 14 | TGTGCCAGCAGCAGGGGACAGAACACCGGGGAGCTGTTTTTT | CASSRGQNTGELFF
TRBJ2-3 | TRBV9 | . | . | 15 | TGTGCCAGCAGCGTAGGAACGGGAGTGTACGATACGCAGTATTTT | CASSVGTGVYDTQYF
TRBJ2-1 | TRBV24-1 | few | TRBD1 | 16 | TGTGCCACCAGTGATTTACTGGACAGGATAAACAATGAGCAGTTCTTC | CATSDLLDRINNEQFF
TRBJ2-2 | TRBV11-3 | few | . | 12 | TGTGCCAGCAGCTTGGGGATCGGGGAGCTGTTTTTT | CASSLGIGELFF
TRBJ2-3 | TRBV7-3 | few | . | 15 | TGTGCCAGCAGCTCCACGGGAGTGTGGACAGATACGCAGTATTTT | CASSSTGVWTDTQYF
TRBJ2-7 | TRBV20-1 | many | TRBD2 | 12 | TGCAGTGCTAGGCGGGGGTCCTACGAGCAGTACTTC | CSARRGSYEQYF
TRBJ2-4 | TRBV20-1 | . | . | 13 | TGCAGTGCTAGGGGGCTAGCCAAAAACATTCAGTACTTC | CSARGLAKNIQYF
TRBJ2-4 | TRBV2 | . | . | 17 | TGTGCCAGCAGGCATGACAGAAGATGGCTAGCCAAAAACATTCAGTACTTC | CASRHDRRWLAKNIQYF
TRBJ2-2 | TRBV11-2 | many | TRBD2 | 16 | TGTGCCAGCAGCTTCCTAGCGGGAGCGGACACCGGGGAGCTGTTTTTT | CASSFLAGADTGELFF
TRBJ2-7 | TRBV2 | few | TRBD1 | 14 | TGTGCCAGCCGTCCGGGACAGGGACTCTACGAGCAGTACTTC | CASRPGQGLYEQYF
TRBJ1-1 | TRBV7-2 | many | . | 14 | TGTGCCAGCACCAACGGGCCAGTGAACACTGAAGCTTTCTTT | CASTNGPVNTEAFF
TRBJ1-5 | TRBV20-1 | few | . | 14 | TGCAGTGCTAGTCAGGGAATTAGCAATCAGCCCCAGCATTTT | CSASQGISNQPQHF
TRBJ1-3 | TRBV2 | few | TRBD1 | 12 | TGTGCCAGCAGTGGGGACAGGGGCACCATATATTTT | CASSGDRGTIYF
TRBJ1-3 | TRBV6-1 | few | . | 16 | TGTGCCAGCAATCCCTCCGGGAGGGGAGGAAGAAACACCATATATTTT | CASNPSGRGGRNTIYF
TRBJ2-3 | TRBV5-1 | few | TRBD2 | 16 | TGCGCCAGCAGCTCACTAGCGGGAGGGCGTACAGATACGCAGTATTTT | CASSSLAGGRTDTQYF
TRBJ2-2 | TRBV7-6 | many | . | 11 | TGTGCCAGCAAGGAGGACGGGGAGCTGTTTTTT | CASKEDGELFF
TRBJ2-2 | TRBV9 | many | . | 14 | TGTGCCAGCTCGCGGGGAGGTGACACCGGGGAGCTGTTTTTT | CASSRGGDTGELFF
TRBJ2-2 | TRBV9 | many | . | 14 | TGTGCCAGCAGCCCAGGGGCGCTAACCGGGGAGCTGTTTTTT | CASSPGALTGELFF
TRBJ2-2 | TRBV11-2 | many | TRBD2 | 16 | TGTGCCAGCAGCGCTAGCGCGGGAGCGAACACCGGGGAGCTGTTTTTT | CASSASAGANTGELFF
TRBJ2-1 | TRBV2 | . | TRBD2 | 14 | TGTGCCAGCATTGTCGGGAGGGCCGCGGGTGAGCAGTTCTTC | CASIVGRAAGEQFF
TRBJ1-1 | TRBV6-1 | . | . | 15 | TGTGCCAGCAGTGGGGACAACCCAAGGAACACTGAAGCTTTCTTT | CASSGDNPRNTEAFF
TRBJ2-3 | TRBV5-4 | many | . | 14 | TGTGCCAGCAGCTTAGGAACATACATCGATACGCAGTATTTT | CASSLGTYIDTQYF
TRBJ2-2 | TRBV7-8 | . | TRBD2 | 17 | TGTGCCAGCAGCTTAATGCGGGAGGGCCCTTTCACCGGGGAGCTGTTTTTT | CASSLMREGPFTGELFF
TRBJ2-1 | TRBV7-9 | many | . | 15 | TGTGCCAGCAGCTTAGCGGGGGGCGTCGGGAATGAGCAGTTCTTC | CASSLAGGVGNEQFF
TRBJ2-7 | TRBV20-1 | . | . | 14 | TGCAGTGCTACCGACAGGTATAGCTCCTACGAGCAGTACTTC | CSATDRYSSYEQYF
TRBJ2-3 | TRBV9 | . | . | 12 | TGTGCCAGCAGCGTAGCTGCAGATACGCAGTATTTT | CASSVAADTQYF
TRBJ2-1 | TRBV20-1 | many | . | 13 | TGCAGTGCTAGAGGGACAGTCTACAATGAGCAGTTCTTC | CSARGTVYNEQFF
TRBJ1-1 | TRBV30 | few | . | 14 | TGTGCCTGGAGTCCTGACAGAGTAACCACTGAAGCTTTCTTT | CAWSPDRVTTEAFF
TRBJ2-3 | TRBV4-2 | many | . | 15 | TGTGCCAGCAGCCAACAGGACACCTTCACAGATACGCAGTATTTT | CASSQQDTFTDTQYF
TRBJ1-3 | TRBV9 | . | . | 17 | TGTGCCAGCAGCCCAGAGAGCTGGGATCTGTCTGGAAACACCATATATTTT | CASSPESWDLSGNTIYF
TRBJ1-2 | TRBV7-2 | . | . | 15 | TGTGCCAGCAGCCTCAACGGGGGCGGAAGCTATGGCTACACCTTC | CASSLNGGGSYGYTF
TRBJ1-2 | TRBV14 | many | . | 13 | TGTGCCAGCAGCCAAATCGGAAGCGCTGGCTACACCTTC | CASSQIGSAGYTF
TRBJ2-1 | TRBV29-1 | many | . | 11 | TGCAGCGTCGCCCCCTACAATGAGCAGTTCTTC | CSVAPYNEQFF
TRBJ1-5 | TRBV7-9 | . | . | 15 | TGTGCCAGCAGCTTAACGGGGGACCTCAATCAGCCCCAGCATTTT | CASSLTGDLNQPQHF
TRBJ2-3 | TRBV6-1 | few | TRBD1 | 16 | TGTGCCAGCAGTGAATCGACAGGGAGTCGCATAGATACGCAGTATTTT | CASSESTGSRIDTQYF
TRBJ1-1 | TRBV5-1 | few | TRBD1 | 15 | TGCGCCAGCAGCTCATTGACAGGGGTGAACACTGAAGCTTTCTTT | CASSSLTGVNTEAFF
TRBJ2-5 | TRBV19 | few | . | 15 | TGTGCCAGTAGTTCCTCCCCAGCGGGCCAAGAGACCCAGTACTTC | CASSSSPAGQETQYF
TRBJ2-4 | TRBV18 | many | . | 15 | TGTGCCAGCTCACAGGACGGACTAGCCAAAAACATTCAGTACTTC | CASSQDGLAKNIQYF
TRBJ1-5 | TRBV2 | once | . | 15 | TGTGCCAGCAGCAAGGACCGCCCTAGCAATCAGCCCCAGCATTTT | CASSKDRPSNQPQHF
TRBJ2-7 | TRBV19 | few | . | 12 | TGTGCCACCCAGGACCGGACCTACGAGCAGTACTTC | CATQDRTYEQYF
TRBJ1-1 | TRBV29-1 | few | . | 14 | TGCAGCGTTGTAACGTTGCATCAAAACACTGAAGCTTTCTTT | CSVVTLHQNTEAFF
TRBJ2-2 | TRBV28 | . | . | 16 | TGTGCCAGCAGTCCTATCGGAACAGGGAGGCGCGGGGAGCTGTTTTTT | CASSPIGTGRRGELFF
TRBJ1-5 | TRBV19 | many | . | 13 | TGTGCCAGTAGAGGGGGGCAGGGTCAGCCCCAGCATTTT | CASRGGQGQPQHF
TRBJ1-1 | TRBV7-9 | many | TRBD1 | 15 | TGTGCCAGCAGCTTAGAGGGACAGAAGAACACTGAAGCTTTCTTT | CASSLEGQKNTEAFF
TRBJ2-4 | TRBV2 | many | TRBD1 | 17 | TGTGCCAGCAGCTCGGGACAGCTTGGGCTAGCCAAAAACATTCAGTACTTC | CASSSGQLGLAKNIQYF
TRBJ2-3 | TRBV11-2 | many | TRBD1 | 15 | TGTGCCAGCAGCTTCGACAGGGGTGTAACAGATACGCAGTATTTT | CASSFDRGVTDTQYF